A selection of T cell receptor beta chains follows, all from one sample in a study of early T cells in non-severe SARS-CoV-2 infection. TCRdb reprocessed the 5' RACE reads with MiXCR, giving one entry per CDR3 protein. This repertoire shows more than 25,000 distinct CDR3 sequences, 5.7% found once; its top ten account for under 7%. The material sequenced was whole blood. These receptors were obtained from an adult who was a healthcare worker with PCR-confirmed SARS-CoV-2 infection or an uninfected control (not recorded which). Both conserved end residues are part of each CDR3. The order of the fields is D gene, J gene, CDR3 length, V gene, clone size, CDR3 DNA, CDR3 protein. D genes are given only for firm matches. Clone size appears in some rows only: once, few, many, or a class for an expanded clone.

NA,TRBJ2-7,14,TRBV3-1,few,TGTGCCAGCAGCCTGGACTTTTCTTCCTACGAGCAGTACTTC,CASSLDFSSYEQYF
NA,TRBJ1-6,17,TRBV10-3,many,TGTGCCATCAGTGAGACTGTTTTACGCTCCTATAATTCACCCCTCCACTTT,CAISETVLRSYNSPLHF
NA,TRBJ2-5,12,TRBV12-3/TRBV12-4,many,TGTGCCAGCAGTACAGAGAGGGCGGCCCAGTACTTC,CASSTERAAQYF
NA,TRBJ2-6,12,TRBV29-1,many,TGCAGCGTTGACTCTGGGGCCAACGTCCTGACTTTC,CSVDSGANVLTF
NA,TRBJ2-7,13,TRBV30,many,TGTGCCTGGAGTCCGGGGGCGACCTACGAGCAGTACTTC,CAWSPGATYEQYF
NA,TRBJ2-3,13,TRBV5-6,NA,TGTGCCAGCAGCTTGGCGGGGGAAGATACGCAGTATTTT,CASSLAGEDTQYF
TRBD2,TRBJ2-3,16,TRBV15,many,TGTGCCACCAGCAGAACCCTAGCGGGGGGGCAAGATACGCAGTATTTT,CATSRTLAGGQDTQYF
NA,TRBJ1-6,16,TRBV5-1,few,TGCGCCAGCAGTAGCGGACTAAACGCCTGGGATTCACCCCTCCACTTT,CASSSGLNAWDSPLHF
NA,TRBJ1-5,18,TRBV7-8,medium-sized,TGTGCCAGCAGCTTATTTCAGGACCTTACCGGTTACAATCAGCCCCAGCATTTT,CASSLFQDLTGYNQPQHF
NA,TRBJ2-5,15,TRBV6-1,many,TGTGCCAGCAGCCAAGGCCGCCAGGAAGCAGAGACCCAGTACTTC,CASSQGRQEAETQYF
NA,TRBJ1-5,17,TRBV20-1,many,TGCAGTGCCCTCCCCCTAGTGAGCCCCGCCACGAATCAGCCCCAGCATTTT,CSALPLVSPATNQPQHF
TRBD1,TRBJ2-3,15,TRBV5-1,many,TGCGCCAGCAGCTGGACAGGGGTTGGCACAGATACGCAGTATTTT,CASSWTGVGTDTQYF
NA,TRBJ2-7,16,TRBV4-2,many,TGTGCCAGCAGCCCAGGGGAGACGGGACGACGCTACGAGCAGTACTTC,CASSPGETGRRYEQYF
NA,TRBJ2-3,14,TRBV20-1,many,TGCAGTGCTACCTATATGATGAGCACAGATACGCAGTATTTT,CSATYMMSTDTQYF
NA,TRBJ1-1,12,TRBV12-3/TRBV12-4,NA,TGTGCCAGCAGCTTTCCGAACACTGAAGCTTTCTTT,CASSFPNTEAFF
NA,TRBJ2-6,18,TRBV6-5,NA,TGTGCCAGCAGTAATACAGGGCTTACAAGTGGTGGGGCCAACGTCCTGACTTTC,CASSNTGLTSGGANVLTF
NA,TRBJ2-1,14,TRBV27,many,TGTGCCAGCAGTTTAGTGGGGATCTACAATGAGCAGTTCTTC,CASSLVGIYNEQFF
TRBD2,TRBJ2-1,17,TRBV20-1,many,TGCAGTGCTAGAGTCTCGAATGCGGGGGGGCCTCTCAATGAGCAGTTCTTC,CSARVSNAGGPLNEQFF
NA,TRBJ1-2,14,TRBV5-1,many,TGCGCCAGCAGCTTGACAGGGAATAGCTATGGCTACACCTTC,CASSLTGNSYGYTF
NA,TRBJ2-1,12,TRBV5-6,few,TGTGCCAGCAGCTTGGGGGACGATGAGCAGTTCTTC,CASSLGDDEQFF
NA,TRBJ1-2,13,TRBV28,medium-sized,TGTGCCAGTGCGGGGGGTACTAACTATGGCTACACCTTC,CASAGGTNYGYTF
TRBD2,TRBJ2-1,18,TRBV3-1,few,TGTGCCAGCAGCCAAGAGGCACCCGGGACTACGTTCTTCAATGAGCAGTTCTTC,CASSQEAPGTTFFNEQFF
NA,TRBJ2-3,18,TRBV7-2,many,TGTGCCAGCAGCTTAGCGCTCGCCACTGCAAAAGGGGGAGATACGCAGTATTTT,CASSLALATAKGGDTQYF
NA,TRBJ2-7,15,TRBV5-1,NA,TGCGCCAGCAGCTTGGGTCGCCCCGCTCCCTACGAGCAGTACTTC,CASSLGRPAPYEQYF
NA,TRBJ1-2,14,TRBV18,many,TGTGCCAGCTCACTACAACAGGGAAAAACGGGCTACACCTTC,CASSLQQGKTGYTF
NA,TRBJ2-7,14,TRBV4-1,many,TGCGCCAGCAGCCAACCGGGACAAAATTACGAGCAGTACTTC,CASSQPGQNYEQYF
TRBD2,TRBJ2-3,16,TRBV5-1,many,TGCGCCAGCAGCTTGGGACTAGCGGAAAGCACAGATACGCAGTATTTT,CASSLGLAESTDTQYF
TRBD2,TRBJ2-3,15,TRBV4-1,few,TGCGCCAGCAACCCACTAGCGGGGCCCACAGATACGCAGTATTTT,CASNPLAGPTDTQYF
NA,TRBJ1-5,13,TRBV29-1,many,TGCAGCGCCGCGGGCGGCCCTGCCCAGCCCCAGCATTTT,CSAAGGPAQPQHF
NA,TRBJ2-5,15,TRBV12-3/TRBV12-4,many,TGTGCCAGCAGTCTGGAGGGGCTCGTAACGGAGACCCAGTACTTC,CASSLEGLVTETQYF
NA,TRBJ2-1,13,TRBV3-1,many,TGTGCCAGCAGCCTTGGGACCTACAATGAGCAGTTCTTC,CASSLGTYNEQFF
NA,TRBJ1-1,13,TRBV12-3/TRBV12-4,NA,TGTGCCAGCACCCTAACACGGTACACTGAAGCTTTCTTT,CASTLTRYTEAFF
NA,TRBJ1-1,13,TRBV30,many,TGTGCCTGGAGTGTGCATCAGAACACTGAAGCTTTCTTT,CAWSVHQNTEAFF
NA,TRBJ1-2,13,TRBV7-2,many,TGTGCCAGCAGCCGTGGGGGAGACTGGGGCTACACCTTC,CASSRGGDWGYTF
TRBD2,TRBJ2-7,15,TRBV7-2,many,TGTGCCAGCAGCTTAGGGCGCGGGGGCTCCTACGAGCAGTACTTC,CASSLGRGGSYEQYF